These 6 T cell receptor beta chains were all obtained from the same sample, sequenced in a study of cytomegalovirus exposure and HLA in healthy donors. PCR employed 60 Vbeta and 13 Jbeta primers. Data came from immunoSEQ multiplex PCR; TCRdb stores just in-frame clones and leaves some out. The data show approximately 210,000 clones, approximately 79% seen once. The sequenced sample was PBMCs. The receptors were sampled from a girl between 10 and 17 years old in good health and CMV-seropositive.

This clone was recorded only once. This rearrangement joins TRBV6-6 to TRBJ1-2; tentative D call: TRBD1 (6 bases). Germline V CDR1 and CDR2: MNHNY, SVGAGI (reference sequence). The CDR3 has 14 residues. Trimming left V 4 bases short and J 4 bases short, with 13 bases between. CDR3 bases: TGTGCCAGCAGTTTCACTCAGGGGTTCTATGGCTACACCTTC. Translation: CASSFTQGFYGYTF.

As for this clone: The germline gene is not matched at one end of the junction; a read error may be the cause. The J gene is TRBJ2-7, the V gene TRBV2; perhaps TRBD2 as D (6 bases). This CDR3 is 11 amino acids long. CDR1 SNHLY and CDR2 FYNNEI come from the germline V gene. Written as DNA, the CDR3 is TGTGCCAGCAGTGTAGTTGGCTGGGGAGGCTTC. Translation gives CASSVVGWGGF.

The chain combines TRBV5-1 with TRBJ2-7; 9 positions agree with TRBD1. This CDR3 region has 14 residues. Germline CDR1 and CDR2: SGHRS and YFSETQ. V shed 7 bases, J shed 3 bases, and the junction held 8 bases outside the gene matches. The CDR3 bases are TGCGCCAGCCGTCCGGGACAGGGTATCTACGAGCAGTACTTC. Translation gives CASRPGQGIYEQYF.

Details on this clone: The sample holds other DNA sequences that translate to the same CDR3. The chain couples TRBV4-3 to TRBJ1-2, with D uncertain. Deletions cut 1 base from V and 7 bases from J, with 10 bases between. The germline gives CDR1 LGHNA, CDR2 YSLEER. The CDR3 totals 13 residues. CDR3 bases: TGCGCCAGCAGCCAAGGCGGAGGGAGTGGCTACACCTTC. This gives the protein CASSQGGGSGYTF.

The genes are TRBV10-3 and TRBJ2-1; a weak D match, TRBD2 (7 bases). The CDR3 sequence is 15 residues long. Germline values: CDR1 ENHRY, CDR2 SYGVKD. Trimming removed 0 bases from V and 10 bases from J, with 16 bases in between. CDR3 in amino acids: CAISESGGALPEQFF. The CDR3 coding sequence is TGTGCCATCAGTGAGTCGGGGGGGGCCCTCCCGGAGCAGTTCTTC.

The chain joins TRBV6-6 to TRBJ2-7; 7 nucleotides line up with TRBD2. Germline lookup yields CDR1 MNHNY and CDR2 SVGAGI (reference sequence). Trimming took 5 bases from V and 6 from J; bases not matched to a gene: 7. The CDR3 has 13 residues. As DNA, the CDR3 is TGTGCCAGCAGTCCCCGGGGGGAAGGCGAGCAGTACTTC. Amino acid sequence: CASSPRGEGEQYF.